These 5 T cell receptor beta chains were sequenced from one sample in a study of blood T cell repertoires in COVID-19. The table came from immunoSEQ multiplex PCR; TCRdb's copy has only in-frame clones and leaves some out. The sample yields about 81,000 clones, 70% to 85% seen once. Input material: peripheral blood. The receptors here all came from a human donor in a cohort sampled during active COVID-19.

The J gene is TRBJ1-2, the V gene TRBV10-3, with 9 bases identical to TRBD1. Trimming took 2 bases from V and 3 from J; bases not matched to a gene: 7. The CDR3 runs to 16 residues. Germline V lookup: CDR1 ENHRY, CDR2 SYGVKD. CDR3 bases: TGTGCCATCAGTGAGCCCGGGACAGGGTTTGACTATGGCTACACCTTC. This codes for CAISEPGTGFDYGYTF.

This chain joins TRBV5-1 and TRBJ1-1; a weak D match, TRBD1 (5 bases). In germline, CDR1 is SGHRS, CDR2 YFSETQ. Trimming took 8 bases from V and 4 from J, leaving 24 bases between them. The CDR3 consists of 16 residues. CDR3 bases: TGCGCCAGTACACAAAGTGGAGGGGATCGGGGCACTGAAGCTTTCTTT. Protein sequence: CASTQSGGDRGTEAFF.

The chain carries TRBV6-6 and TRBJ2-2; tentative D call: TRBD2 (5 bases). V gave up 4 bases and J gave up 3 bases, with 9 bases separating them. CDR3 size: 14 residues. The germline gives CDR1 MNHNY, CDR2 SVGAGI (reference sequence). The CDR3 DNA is TGTGCCAGCAGTTCCCCGGACTACACCGGGGAGCTGTTTTTT. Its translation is CASSSPDYTGELFF.

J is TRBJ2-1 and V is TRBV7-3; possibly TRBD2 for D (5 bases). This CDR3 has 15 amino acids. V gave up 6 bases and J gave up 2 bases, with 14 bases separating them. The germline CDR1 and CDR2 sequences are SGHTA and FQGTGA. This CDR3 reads CASRSLVKTYNEQFF. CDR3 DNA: TGTGCCAGCAGATCACTAGTGAAGACCTACAATGAGCAGTTCTTC.

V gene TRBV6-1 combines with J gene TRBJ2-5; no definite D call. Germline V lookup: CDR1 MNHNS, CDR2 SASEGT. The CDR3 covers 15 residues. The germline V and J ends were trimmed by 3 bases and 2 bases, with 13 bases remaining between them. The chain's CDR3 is CASSELLGYQETQYF. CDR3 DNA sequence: TGTGCCAGCAGTGAGTTGCTCGGGTATCAAGAGACCCAGTACTTC.